The source of this T cell receptor (beta chain) is a study of beta chain features in type 1 diabetes. Notes on the study in general: All four CD4+ subsets from Type 1 diabetes patients carried moderately but significantly shorter TCRB CDR3s.

This clone has only a few counts. No antigen is known for it. The same CDR3 also results from other DNA sequences found in this sample. Central memory, naive, regulatory and stem cell-like memory CD4+ cells were sorted by CD45RO/CCR7/CD25/CD127/CD95/CD27. Each population that was sorted was more than 95% pure. The study reverse transcribed the entire isolated RNA, so it sequenced expressed TCRB transcripts. TCRdb's copy holds only in-frame clones and misses some; the assay was immunoSEQ multiplex PCR. The data hold hundreds of thousands of clones, with 7% to 10% observed a single time. Sequencing input: central memory CD4+ T cells from blood. The receptor was isolated from a man younger than 45 with type 1 diabetes.

The CDR3 DNA reads as TGTGCCAGCAGCCTACAAAACACTGAAGCTTTCTTT. It is translated as CASSLQNTEAFF. The chain combines TRBV6-6 with TRBJ1-1; D uncertain. CDR3 size: 12 residues. Germline CDR1 reads MNHNY; CDR2 reads SVGAGI (reference sequence). V was cut by 6 bases and J by 2 bases, with 7 bases left in between.